This passage covers 14 T cell receptor beta chains from one sample sequenced in a study of blood T cell repertoires in COVID-19. Libraries were prepared by immunoSEQ multiplex PCR; TCRdb keeps only in-frame clonotypes and omits some of them. The sample shows 240,000 or so clones, approximately 86% of them seen only once. The source material was peripheral blood. The origin of the receptors is a woman aged 70-85 years with active or convalescent COVID-19.

The chain joins TRBV18 to TRBJ1-1, with D unclear. CDR1 and CDR2 (germline): KGHSH, LQKENI. Trimming shortened V by 5 bases and J by 3 bases, and 19 bases separated the two germline ends. This CDR3 is 16 amino acids long. The CDR3 nucleotides read TGTGCCAGCTCATCTTCATTTGGGAGTGAGCACACTGAAGCTTTCTTT. This encodes CASSSSFGSEHTEAFF.

In its sample, this clone was seen once. The rearrangement links TRBV5-1 to TRBJ1-2, with TRBD1 matching over 8 bases. Trimming removed 2 bases from V and 6 bases from J; junction bases left unmatched: 9. The CDR3 spans 15 residues. Germline CDR1 SGHRS, CDR2 YFSETQ. In DNA, the CDR3 is TGCGCCAGCAGCTTTTCGGCAGGGGGCGGGGATGGCTACACCTTC. Translating gives CASSFSAGGGDGYTF.

The chain joins TRBV27 to TRBJ2-1, with D possibly matching TRBD2 (6 bases). The V end lost 5 bases, the J end lost 6 bases, and 11 bases lay between the germline ends. Germline assignment: CDR1 MNHEY and CDR2 SMNVEV (reference sequence). This CDR3 region has 13 residues. CDR3 in amino acids: CASSRGGTNEQFF. The CDR3 nucleotides read TGTGCCAGCAGTCGAGGAGGGACCAATGAGCAGTTCTTC.

The chain couples TRBV10-3 to TRBJ1-4; 8 bases map to TRBD1. This CDR3 comprises 14 residues. Trimming removed 6 bases from V and 6 bases from J; junction bases left unmatched: 6. Germline V gives CDR1 ENHRY, CDR2 SYGVKD. This chain's CDR3 is CAIRNRGGDEKLFF. CDR3 sequence (DNA): TGTGCCATCAGGAACAGGGGGGGCGATGAAAAACTGTTTTTT.

J is TRBJ2-5 and V is TRBV19, with D possibly matching TRBD1 (5 bases). Trimming shortened V by 5 bases and J by 3 bases, and 16 bases separated the two germline ends. CDR3 length: 15 amino acids. Germline V gene lookup returns CDR1 LNHDA and CDR2 SQIVND (reference sequence). CDR3 loop: CASSRKGKQEETQYF. CDR3 bases: TGTGCCAGTAGTCGAAAAGGGAAACAGGAAGAGACCCAGTACTTC. Using reference TRBV19 and TRBJ2-5 for the parts outside the CDR3, the full variable domain is DGGITQSPKYLFRKEGQNVTLSCEQNLNHDAMYWYRQDPGQGLRLIYYSQIVNDFQKGDIAEGYSVSREKKESFPLTVTSAQKNPTAFYLCASSRKGKQEETQYFGPGTRLLVL.

The CDR3 coding sequence is TGCGCCAGCAGCCAAGCGTTCGGCACAGATACGCAGTATTTT. Amino acids: CASSQAFGTDTQYF. The chain combines TRBV4-3 with TRBJ2-3; D unresolved. The V end lost 1 base, the J end lost 1 base, and 6 bases lay between the germline ends. CDR3 length: 14 residues. CDR1 and CDR2 from the germline V gene are LGHNA and YSLEER.

This chain joins TRBV9 and TRBJ1-2; D might be TRBD1 (5 bases). Germline V gene data show CDR1 as SGDLS and CDR2 as YYNGEE. Trimming took 4 bases from V and 2 from J, leaving 15 bases between them. This CDR3 spans 15 amino acids. Here the CDR3 DNA reads TGTGCCAGCAGCCCTTCCAGGGTTGTCAACTATGGCTACACCTTC. Translation gives CASSPSRVVNYGYTF.

The chain uses TRBV5-1 and TRBJ1-2; D unclear. Germline CDR1 is SGHRS and CDR2 is YFSETQ. Trimming stripped 4 bases from V and 1 base from J, with 11 bases between. The CDR3 contains 14 residues. The CDR3 DNA reads TGCGCCAGCAGCCCTGTACGGGGTAACTATGGCTACACCTTC. Protein product: CASSPVRGNYGYTF.

V gene TRBV20-1 combines with J gene TRBJ2-3, with 8 bases fitting TRBD1. CDR3 length: 11 amino acids. Looked up from germline, CDR1 is DFQATT and CDR2 is SNEGSKA (reference sequence). The CDR3 coding sequence is TGCAGCGTTTCCACAGGGGGACGTCAGTATTTT. It encodes CSVSTGGRQYF.

This clone has more than one count but fewer than ten. The chain recombines TRBV6-5 with TRBJ1-1; weak D call: TRBD1 (6 bases). The CDR3 is 13 amino acids. The ends were cut back, 6 bases at V and 4 bases at J, with 12 bases in the middle. Looked up from germline, CDR1 is MNHEY and CDR2 is SVGAGI. CDR3 DNA: TGTGCCAGCAGCTCTGCGGGGGCCACTGAAGCTTTCTTT. This translates into CASSSAGATEAFF.

This clone was picked up one time. This rearrangement joins TRBV24-1 to TRBJ1-2, with 11 bases identical to TRBD1. Germline CDR1 is KGHDR and CDR2 is SFDVKD. V was pared by 2 bases and J by 8 bases, with 9 bases of the junction left unmatched. The CDR3 runs to 16 residues. The DNA of the CDR3 is TGTGCCACCAGTGATTCATACGGACAGGGGGCGGCGGGCTACACCTTC. Translation: CATSDSYGQGAAGYTF.

V usage is TRBV9 and J usage is TRBJ1-4; 8 bases match TRBD1. Germline V gene sequence: CDR1 SGDLS, CDR2 YYNGEE. Losses at the gene ends were 2 bases for V and 7 bases for J; bases not matched to a gene: 7. The length of the CDR3 is 15 residues. As DNA, the CDR3 is TGTGCCAGCAGCGTGGCAGGGGGCGCAGGTGAAAAACTGTTTTTT. It translates to CASSVAGGAGEKLFF.

The rearrangement joins TRBV11-1 to TRBJ2-5, with TRBD2 identical over 13 bases. The CDR3 has 16 residues. With V trimmed by 1 base and J by 5 bases, 4 bases remained unmatched. Per germline, CDR1 SGHAT and CDR2 FQDESV (reference sequence). CDR3 DNA: TGTGCCAGCAGCTTAGAGGGACTAGCGGGGAAGGAGACCCAGTACTTC. This codes for CASSLEGLAGKETQYF.

V and J are TRBV5-1 and TRBJ2-7; 8 positions match TRBD1. Losses at the gene ends were 0 bases for V and 5 bases for J; bases not matched to a gene: 4. This CDR3 spans 14 amino acids. The germline gives CDR1 SGHRS, CDR2 YFSETQ. The CDR3 here is CASSLGQGKNEQYF. The CDR3 nucleotides read TGCGCCAGCAGCTTGGGACAGGGGAAGAACGAGCAGTACTTC.